This T cell receptor (beta chain) was sequenced in a study of T cells after yellow fever vaccination. Whole-study findings and limits: Boosting was followed by the reappearance of most primary-vaccination clones (around 95% CD4, around 90% CD8). The secondary response peaked faster, at day 5 versus 15, but was weaker. Just a small share of clonotypes turned up in the CD4 compartment as well as the CD8 compartment.

The CDR3 extends over 13 amino acids. Per the germline V gene, CDR1 is MNHNS and CDR2 is SASEGT. V was trimmed by 2 bases and J by 8 bases, leaving 12 bases between them. TCR cDNA was made by 5'RACE template switching, adding a universal primer site and UMIs. One entry per CDR3 protein results from TCRdb running MiXCR on the 5' RACE reads. The sample records approximately 300,000 distinct CDR3 sequences, about 6.9% being singletons. This clonotype was counted between two and nine times. What it binds is not known. The clonotype was recovered from a man between 18 and 35 years old who received the YFV17D yellow fever vaccine. The gene calls are TRBV6-1 and TRBJ1-2, with a tentative D call TRBD1 (5 bases). The input for sequencing was PBMCs, taken more than 35 days after the first yellow fever vaccination. This CDR3 is CASSETGGWGYTF. In nucleotides, the CDR3 is TGTGCCAGCAGTGAAACCGGGGGTTGGGGCTACACCTTC.